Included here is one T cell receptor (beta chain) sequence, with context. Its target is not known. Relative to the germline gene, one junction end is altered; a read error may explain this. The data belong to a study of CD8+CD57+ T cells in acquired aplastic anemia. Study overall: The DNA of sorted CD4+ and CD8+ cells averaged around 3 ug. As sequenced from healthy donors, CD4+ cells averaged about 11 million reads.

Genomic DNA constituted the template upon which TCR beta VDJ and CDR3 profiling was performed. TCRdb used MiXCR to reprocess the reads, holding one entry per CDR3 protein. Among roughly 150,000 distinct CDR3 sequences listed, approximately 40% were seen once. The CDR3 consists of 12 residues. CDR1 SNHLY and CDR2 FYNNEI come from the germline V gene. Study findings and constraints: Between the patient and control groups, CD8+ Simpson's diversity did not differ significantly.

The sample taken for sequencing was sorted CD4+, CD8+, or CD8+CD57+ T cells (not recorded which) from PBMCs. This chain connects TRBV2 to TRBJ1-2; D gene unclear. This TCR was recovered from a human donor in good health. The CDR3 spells CATSDTIYGYTF. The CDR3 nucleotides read TGTGCCACCAGTGACACCATCTATGGCTACACCTTC.